The present entry profiles one T cell receptor beta chain with its context. Other DNA variants within this sample encode the same CDR3. These data come from a study of cytotoxic CD8 clonotypes in ibrutinib-treated CLL. The assay was immunoSEQ multiplex PCR, and TCRdb's table has in-frame clones only and misses some. The sample shows 250,000 to 350,000 clones, more than 70% of them seen only once. The ends were cut back, 4 bases at V and 5 bases at J, with 6 bases in the middle. Per the germline V gene, CDR1 is SGDLS and CDR2 is YYNGEE. This CDR3 spans 11 amino acids. The material was PBMCs, obtained at disease progression, from a patient treated with ibrutinib. The TCR originated in a human donor with chronic lymphocytic leukemia. The chain links TRBV9 to TRBJ2-5; D unclear. CDR3 in amino acids: CASSPQETQYF. DNA for the CDR3: TGTGCCAGCAGCCCACAGGAGACCCAGTACTTC. Looking up the rest from reference TRBV9 and TRBJ2-5 gives the full variable domain: DSGVTQTPKHLITATGQRVTLRCSPRSGDLSVYWYQQSLDQGLQFLIQYYNGEERAKGNILERFSAQQFPDLHSELNLSSLELGDSALYFCASSPQETQYFGPGTRLLVL.